This note documents a single T cell receptor (beta chain) sequence. This clone appeared once. The specificity of this receptor is unknown. No much larger clone exists at a distance of one base, and base qualities are not known. The sample originates from a study of cytomegalovirus exposure and HLA in healthy donors (dated 2017 in TCRdb). Study-level background: According to an earlier analysis of several hundred of the donors, about 190 million T cells yielded roughly 100 million unique TCR beta sequences and approximately 280 Gb of sequence data. Approximately 310 gigabases of sequencing data and tens of millions of unique TCR sequences were included in an early release covering 550 to 650 HLA-typed donors. Of the roughly 400 genotyped donors, approximately 82% fell in the genetic ancestry cluster associated with self-reported Caucasian donors. The study aimed to test whether signatures of past pathogen exposure could be identified by cataloging public T cell receptors. Using immunosequencing, the study profiled T cell repertoires from 550 to 750 subjects and related those repertoires to cytomegalovirus serostatus. In addition to the first cohort of approximately 670 subjects, a separate validation cohort of approximately 130 different subjects was used. To predict cytomegalovirus infection status, the study combined high-throughput TCR immunosequencing, statistical association of individual TCRs with disease status, and machine learning. A later analysis re-examined previously published TCR beta repertoires from more than 650 donors and added high-resolution HLA genotyping to investigate patterns of TCR occurrence. Rather than drawing on any new phenotypic data, the later analysis identified candidate immune exposures from TCR beta sequences and the way those sequences occurred across donors. An earlier analysis of more than 450 of the donors used high-throughput TCR beta sequencing to judge whether each TCR beta V gene segment behaved as functional or pseudogenic. Donor age, sex, ethnicity and CMV serostatus were compiled alongside the repertoire data. In a later genetic analysis, genome-wide SNP genotypes for about three fifths of the roughly 670 donors were used, and that subset was treated as a discovery cohort. All discovery cohort repertoires had been generated on a single sequencing platform. Class I and class II HLA loci were covered by the typing at four-digit resolution. Typing coverage varied by locus: about 629-630 donors for A, B, C, DRB1 and DQB1; some 520 for DQA1; 606 for DPA1; more than 450 for DPB1. Because of strong linkage in the cohort, four or five DR-DQ haplotypes were treated as single units for association and clustering. On average, 235,054 unique TCR beta nucleotide sequences were sequenced per donor among some 420 genotyped donors of the cohort, with roughly 19% of those sequences being non-productive.

Broader findings and caveats from the paper: A further reported finding was that TCR beta sequences accurately predicted the HLA-A and HLA-B alleles for most subjects in the first cohort. CMV serostatus was the only immune exposure information available for the cohort. A few of the identified cytomegalovirus-associated TCR beta chains were confirmed in vitro to be specific for cytomegalovirus antigens. Because counts were too low, some 17 rarely observed V segments, including chromosome 9 orphons, were excluded from the earlier analysis of some 540 of the donors. A later genetic analysis associated a missense DCLRE1C variant with V-gene and J-gene trimming of TCR beta chains, and an independent cohort replicated the association. According to the authors, the approach could potentially be generalized to other disease states and immunological phenotypes. In this cohort, only TCR beta chains were sequenced, and detectable features were limited by the absence of alpha or paired-chain data. A cluster of highly shared sequence variants was judged likely to be a technical artifact of the sequencing pipeline. Across donors, most TCR sequences were observed very rarely, whereas some public TCRs were present in many individuals. A later analysis associated approximately 17,000 TCR beta sequences with specific HLA alleles at a false discovery rate of 0.05. Correlated functional status among segregating V segments might be attributable to linkage disequilibrium, but an unknown experimental factor could not be ruled out. When HLA alleles, especially DR and DQ, strongly co-occurred, attributing TCR associations to individual alleles was difficult. An earlier analysis of around 500 of the donors showed that most TCR beta V segments appeared in productive rearrangements either about 90% or about 30% of the time, which broadly matched IMGT annotations. According to a later analysis, TCR association rates differed among HLA loci, with DRB1 alleles showing the most associated TCRs and HLA-C alleles showing the fewest. In a later analysis, several top co-occurrence clusters were reported to appear linked to parvovirus B19, influenza, CMV and Epstein-Barr virus. Compared with equally common non-associated chains, HLA-associated TCR beta chains in a later analysis were more clonally expanded and had lower generation probabilities. The presence/absence analyses assumed that sequencing depth was roughly uniform across donors, and that assumption may not be true. Because HLA typing was unavailable for some donors at each locus, only the typed subset was used in association tests. The study listed 150 to 200 TCR beta chains as associated with cytomegalovirus. The 87-base-pair reads could not distinguish some IMGT-functional V segments, including TRBV6-2 and TRBV6-3, so those segments were excluded. Most CMV-associated TCR beta chains appeared to be HLA-restricted in a later analysis, and the HLA associations seemed to be driven largely by CMV exposure. In a later genetic analysis, fewer N-insertions in productive TCRs were reported among donors in an Asian-associated ancestry cluster than the roughly 700-donor mean. The classifier was reported to diagnose cytomegalovirus status with high specificity and sensitivity in both the original and validation cohorts.

In total, roughly 710 healthy bone marrow donors made up the cohort. At the time of sampling, all cohort members were nominally healthy, though unrecorded immune exposures were likely present. The donor tested CMV seropositive and was one of the 289 seropositive cohort members. A peripheral blood sample was provided by each donor, and peripheral blood mononuclear cells were used for TCR beta sequencing. The Qiagen DNeasy Blood Extraction Kit was used to extract genomic DNA from the blood cell samples. Library construction relied on the immunoSEQ multiplex PCR assay. A mixture of 60 forward primers for TCR Vbeta segments and 13 reverse primers for TCR Jbeta segments was used in the multiplex PCR. Amplification of the CDR3 region of rearranged TCR beta genes was performed with a multiplex PCR assay on genomic DNA. The Illumina HiSeq System was used to sequence the amplified TCR beta libraries as 87-base-pair reads. Per the authors' processing: Across the roughly 700 repertoires, a later analysis counted tens of millions of unique TCR beta chains, 9.5 million to 13 million of which were shared by at least two donors. Raw reads were error-corrected and collapsed into unique sequences by a nearest-neighbor algorithm in which closely related sequences were merged to remove PCR and sequencing errors. To assign V, D and J gene segments, CDR3 sequences were aligned to IMGT reference sequences. Each retained sequence needed at least a six-nucleotide match to both a V gene segment and a J gene segment. Rearrangements were classified as productive when the CDR3 lacked stop codons and remained in frame with V and J, and all other rearrangements were classified as non-productive. CDR3 was defined by IMGT convention, running from the second conserved V-encoded cysteine to the conserved J-encoded phenylalanine. The earlier analysis of about 590 of the donors excluded sequences that lacked an unambiguous match to a single V gene segment. In an earlier analysis of roughly 600 of the donors, a V segment was called functional when productive rearrangements were above 56.7%, and segregating when the standard deviation between donors exceeded 5%. A statistical classification framework was developed to diagnose cytomegalovirus status using the catalog of TCR beta chain sequences. In a later analysis, TCR nucleotide sequences were compared against IMGT/GENE-DB human TR gene sequences so that V and J genes could be assigned. In a later analysis, CDR3 sequences and most-parsimonious VDJ recombination scenarios were assigned using the TCRdist pipeline. A later analysis defined each TCR beta chain by its CDR3 amino acid sequence plus V-gene family, and excluded reads lacking a unique V-gene family. As a way to deal with suspected cross-contamination and a sequencing artifact, a later analysis dropped approximately 570 nucleotide sequences that were highly shared and had low generation probability. A later analysis calculated a clonal expansion index for each public chain from normalized within-repertoire ranks of inferred template counts. In a later analysis, generation probabilities were computed with a VDJ recombination model fitted to out-of-frame rearrangements, and the resulting probabilities were checked against IGoR. In a later analysis, TCR-TCR, TCR-HLA and TCR-CMV co-occurrence was scored with hypergeometric tests, and a repertoire-size bias correction was applied to TCR pairs. False discovery rates were estimated in a later analysis by permuting HLA or CMV assignments 20 times. In a later analysis, co-occurring TCRs were grouped using DBSCAN, and TCRdist sequence similarity was added for clustering within HLA-allele-positive subsets. Co-occurrence clustering excluded repertoires with fewer than 30,000 or more than 120,000 public chains, plus five with anomalous nucleotide sharing. In TCRdb, the immuneACCESS table is reduced to in-frame sequences with V and J assigned. These tables do not hold every clone; where another copy was compared, an unresolved V gene accounts for under half, and the others remain unexplained. V and J calls and clone size follow that table, whereas D and trimming were derived from the DNA. Across this sample there are some 140,000 clones, with less than 80% seen only once. The top ten clones comprise 6.5% of the sample.

In the germline V gene (reference sequence), CDR1 corresponds to GTSNPN and CDR2 to SVGIG. From the cysteine up to the phenylalanine, the CDR3 has a length of 14 residues. The CDR3 DNA has 42 bases and is translated from base 1. V and J are trimmed by 2 bases and 6 bases, and the gene matches miss 7 bases of the junction. The rearranged segments are TRBV30 and TRBJ1-1, and 9 junction bases match TRBD1. Sequencing was done on a sample of PBMCs. This receptor was identified in a middle-aged man in good health and CMV-seropositive. The DNA sequence is TGTGCCTGGAGTCTGGGACAGGGAGGCCCTGAAGCTTTCTTT. It codes for CAWSLGQGGPEAFF.